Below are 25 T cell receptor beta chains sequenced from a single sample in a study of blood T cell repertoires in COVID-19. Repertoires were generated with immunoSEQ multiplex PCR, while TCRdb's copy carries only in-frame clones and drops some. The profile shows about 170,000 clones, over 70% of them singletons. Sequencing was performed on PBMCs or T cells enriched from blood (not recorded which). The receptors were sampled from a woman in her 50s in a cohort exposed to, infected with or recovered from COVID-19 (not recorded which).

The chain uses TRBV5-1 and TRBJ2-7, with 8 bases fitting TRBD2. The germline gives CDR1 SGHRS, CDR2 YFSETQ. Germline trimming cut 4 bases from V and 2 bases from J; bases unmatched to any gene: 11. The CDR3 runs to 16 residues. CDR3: CASSTLSSGAAYEQYF. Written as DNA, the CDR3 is TGCGCCAGCAGCACCCTAAGTAGCGGGGCGGCCTACGAGCAGTACTTC.

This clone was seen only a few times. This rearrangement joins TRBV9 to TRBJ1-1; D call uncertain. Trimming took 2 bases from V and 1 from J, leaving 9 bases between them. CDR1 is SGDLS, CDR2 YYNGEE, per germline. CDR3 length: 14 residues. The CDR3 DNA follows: TGTGCCAGCAGCGTCACGTCGGGGAACACTGAAGCTTTCTTT. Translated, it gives CASSVTSGNTEAFF.

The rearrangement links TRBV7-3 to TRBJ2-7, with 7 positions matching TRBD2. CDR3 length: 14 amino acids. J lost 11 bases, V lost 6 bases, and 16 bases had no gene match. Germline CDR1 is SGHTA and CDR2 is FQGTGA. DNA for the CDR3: TGTGCCAGCAGTCAAGGCGGGGGTGGGTCTTTTAAGTACTTC. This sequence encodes CASSQGGGGSFKYF.

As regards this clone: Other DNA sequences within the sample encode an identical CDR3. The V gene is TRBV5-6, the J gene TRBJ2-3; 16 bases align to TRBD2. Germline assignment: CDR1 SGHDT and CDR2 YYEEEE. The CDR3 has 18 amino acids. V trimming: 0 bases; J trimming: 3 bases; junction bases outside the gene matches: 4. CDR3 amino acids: CASSLAGTSGRVTDTQYF. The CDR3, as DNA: TGTGCCAGCAGCTTGGCCGGGACTAGCGGGAGGGTGACAGATACGCAGTATTTT.

As DNA, the CDR3 is TGTGCCAGCAGCTTGGGGTCGGGAGGGTCCTCCTACGAGCAGTACTTC. Translating it yields CASSLGSGGSSYEQYF. V and J are TRBV5-6 and TRBJ2-7; 8 bases are a match to TRBD2. The CDR3 is 16 amino acids. The germline CDR1 and CDR2 sequences are SGHDT and YYEEEE. V gave up 0 bases and J gave up 0 bases; unmatched junction bases: 5.

CDR3 in DNA: TGTGCCAGCTCACCTGGGACAATAGAGACCCAGTACTTC. Translated: CASSPGTIETQYF. The chain recombines TRBV18 with TRBJ2-5, with D possibly matching TRBD1 (6 bases). Germline values: CDR1 KGHSH, CDR2 LQKENI. Trimming removed 3 bases at V and 4 bases at J, with 9 bases between. The CDR3 length is 13 residues.

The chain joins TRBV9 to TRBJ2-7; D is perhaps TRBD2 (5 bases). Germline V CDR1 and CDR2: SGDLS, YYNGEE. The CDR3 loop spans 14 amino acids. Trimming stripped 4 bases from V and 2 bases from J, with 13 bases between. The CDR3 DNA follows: TGTGCCAGCAGCCCCCCGGGGAAAACCTACGAGCAGTACTTC. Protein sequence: CASSPPGKTYEQYF.

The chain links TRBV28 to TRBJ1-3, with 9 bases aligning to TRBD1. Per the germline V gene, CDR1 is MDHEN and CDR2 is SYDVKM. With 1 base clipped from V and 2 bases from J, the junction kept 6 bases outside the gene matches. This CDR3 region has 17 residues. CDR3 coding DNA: TGTGCCAGCAGTTTATCGGGACAGGGTAGACCTGGAAACACCATATATTTT. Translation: CASSLSGQGRPGNTIYF.

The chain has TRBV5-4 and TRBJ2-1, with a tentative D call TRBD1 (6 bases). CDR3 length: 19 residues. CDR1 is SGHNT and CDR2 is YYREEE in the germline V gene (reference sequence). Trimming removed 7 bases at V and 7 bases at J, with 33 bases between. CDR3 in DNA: TGTGCCAGCGGGTCGGATTGGGATCACAGGGAGTGGGGTAAAAATGAGCAGTTCTTC. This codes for CASGSDWDHREWGKNEQFF.

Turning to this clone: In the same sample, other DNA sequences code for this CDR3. DNA of the CDR3: TGTGCCAGCAGCCCGGGACAGGGGACTTACGAGCAGTACTTC. The encoded protein is CASSPGQGTYEQYF. The V and J genes are TRBV7-8 and TRBJ2-7; 10 nucleotides align to TRBD1. Germline trimming cut 5 bases from V and 4 bases from J; bases unmatched to any gene: 5. The CDR3 covers 14 residues. Germline CDR1 reads SGHVS; CDR2 reads FQNEAQ.

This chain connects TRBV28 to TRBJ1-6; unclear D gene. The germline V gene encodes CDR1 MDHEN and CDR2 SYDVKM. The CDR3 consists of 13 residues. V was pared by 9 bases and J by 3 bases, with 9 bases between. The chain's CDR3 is CASYSDYNSPLHF. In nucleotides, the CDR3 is TGTGCCAGTTACTCCGACTATAATTCACCCCTCCACTTT.

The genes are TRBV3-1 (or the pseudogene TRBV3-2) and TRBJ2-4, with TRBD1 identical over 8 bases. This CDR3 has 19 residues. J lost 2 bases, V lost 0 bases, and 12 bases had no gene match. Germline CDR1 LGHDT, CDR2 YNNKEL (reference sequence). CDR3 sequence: CASSQDAGRQGATKNIQYF. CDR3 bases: TGTGCCAGCAGCCAAGATGCCGGTCGGCAGGGGGCAACCAAAAACATTCAGTACTTC.

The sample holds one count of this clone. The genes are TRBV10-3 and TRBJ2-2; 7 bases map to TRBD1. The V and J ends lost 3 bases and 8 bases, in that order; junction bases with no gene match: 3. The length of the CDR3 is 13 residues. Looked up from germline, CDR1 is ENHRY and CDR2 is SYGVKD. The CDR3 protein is CAISEEGQGELFF. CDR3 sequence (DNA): TGTGCCATCAGTGAAGAGGGACAGGGGGAGCTGTTTTTT.

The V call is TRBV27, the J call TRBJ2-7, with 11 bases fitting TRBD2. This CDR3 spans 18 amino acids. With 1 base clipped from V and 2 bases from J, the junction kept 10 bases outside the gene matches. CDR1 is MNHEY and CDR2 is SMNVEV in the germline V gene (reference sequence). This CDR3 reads CASSLLVSGGASAYEQYF. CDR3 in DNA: TGTGCCAGCAGTTTATTGGTTAGCGGGGGGGCCTCGGCCTACGAGCAGTACTTC.

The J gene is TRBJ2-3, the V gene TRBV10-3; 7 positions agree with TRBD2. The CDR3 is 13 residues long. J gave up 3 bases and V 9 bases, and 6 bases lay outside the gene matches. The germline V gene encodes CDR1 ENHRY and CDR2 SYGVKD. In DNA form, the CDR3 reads TGTGCCATTGCGGGAGTTTTGACAGATACGCAGTATTTT. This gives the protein CAIAGVLTDTQYF.

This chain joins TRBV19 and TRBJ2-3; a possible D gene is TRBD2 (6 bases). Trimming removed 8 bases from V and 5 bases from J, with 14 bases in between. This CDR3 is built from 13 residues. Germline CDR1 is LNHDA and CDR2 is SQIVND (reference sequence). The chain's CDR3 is CASSGGGGDTQYF. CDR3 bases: TGTGCCAGTTCCGGGGGAGGTGGAGATACGCAGTATTTT.

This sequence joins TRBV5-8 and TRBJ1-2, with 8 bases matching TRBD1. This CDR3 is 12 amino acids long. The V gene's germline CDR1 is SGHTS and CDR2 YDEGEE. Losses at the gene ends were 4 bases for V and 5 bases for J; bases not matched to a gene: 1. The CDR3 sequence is CASSGQGYGYTF. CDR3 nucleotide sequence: TGTGCCAGCAGCGGACAGGGTTATGGCTACACCTTC.

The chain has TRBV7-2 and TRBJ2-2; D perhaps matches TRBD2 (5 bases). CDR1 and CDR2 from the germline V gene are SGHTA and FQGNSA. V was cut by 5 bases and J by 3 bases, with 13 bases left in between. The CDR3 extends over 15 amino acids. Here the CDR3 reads CASSTTNSHTGELFF. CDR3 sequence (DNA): TGTGCCAGCAGCACGACTAACTCCCACACCGGGGAGCTGTTTTTT.

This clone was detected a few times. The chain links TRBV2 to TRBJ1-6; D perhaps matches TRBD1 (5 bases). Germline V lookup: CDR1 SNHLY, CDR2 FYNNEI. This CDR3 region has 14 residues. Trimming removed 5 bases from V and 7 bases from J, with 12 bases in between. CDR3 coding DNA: TGTGCCAGCAGTATAGACAGATCAAATTCACCCCTCCACTTT. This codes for CASSIDRSNSPLHF. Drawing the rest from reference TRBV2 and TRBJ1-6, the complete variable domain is EPEVTQTPSHQVTQMGQEVILRCVPISNHLYFYWYRQILGQKVEFLVSFYNNEISEKSEIFDDQFSVERPDGSNFTLKIRSTKLEDSAMYFCASSIDRSNSPLHFGNGTRLTVT.

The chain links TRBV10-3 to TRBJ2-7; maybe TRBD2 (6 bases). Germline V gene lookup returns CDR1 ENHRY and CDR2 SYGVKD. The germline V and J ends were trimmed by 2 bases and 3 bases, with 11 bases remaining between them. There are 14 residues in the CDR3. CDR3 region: CAISEAGKHYEQYF. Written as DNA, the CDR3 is TGTGCCATCAGTGAGGCGGGGAAACACTACGAGCAGTACTTC.

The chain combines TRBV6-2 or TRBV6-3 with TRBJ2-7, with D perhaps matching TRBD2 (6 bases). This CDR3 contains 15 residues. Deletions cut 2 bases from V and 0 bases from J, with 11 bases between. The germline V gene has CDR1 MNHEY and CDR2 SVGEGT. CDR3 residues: CASSYGGMSSYEQYF. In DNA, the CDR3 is TGTGCCAGCAGTTACGGCGGGATGAGCTCCTACGAGCAGTACTTC.

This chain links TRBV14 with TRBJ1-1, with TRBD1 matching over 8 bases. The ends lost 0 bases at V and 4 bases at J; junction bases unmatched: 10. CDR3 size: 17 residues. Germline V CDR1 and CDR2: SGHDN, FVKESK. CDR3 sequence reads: CASSQERGQGGGTEAFF. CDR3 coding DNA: TGTGCCAGCAGCCAAGAACGAGGACAGGGCGGGGGCACTGAAGCTTTCTTT.

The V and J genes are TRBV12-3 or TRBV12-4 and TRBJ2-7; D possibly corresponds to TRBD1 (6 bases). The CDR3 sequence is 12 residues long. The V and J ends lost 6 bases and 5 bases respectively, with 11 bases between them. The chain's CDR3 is CASRSGHHEQYF. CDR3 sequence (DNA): TGTGCCAGCAGATCGGGACACCACGAGCAGTACTTC.

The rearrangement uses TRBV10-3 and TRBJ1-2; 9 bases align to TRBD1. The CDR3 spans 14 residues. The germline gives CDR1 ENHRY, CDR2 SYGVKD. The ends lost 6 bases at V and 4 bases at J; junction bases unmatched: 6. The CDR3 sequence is CAIRNTGGTYGYTF. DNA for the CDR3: TGTGCCATCAGAAATACAGGGGGCACCTATGGCTACACCTTC.

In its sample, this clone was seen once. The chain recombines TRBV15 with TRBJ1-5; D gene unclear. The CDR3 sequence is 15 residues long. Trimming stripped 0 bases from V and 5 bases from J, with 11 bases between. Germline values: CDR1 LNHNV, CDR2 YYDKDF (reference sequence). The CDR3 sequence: CATSRDSTEHQPQHF. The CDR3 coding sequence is TGTGCCACCAGCAGAGATTCCACAGAACATCAGCCCCAGCATTTT.